What follows is one T cell receptor (beta chain) and its context. Its antigen is not known. 60 Vbeta and 13 Jbeta primers were used in PCR. Sequencing used immunoSEQ multiplex PCR; TCRdb keeps in-frame clones, though not all of them. The sample yields about 160,000 clones, about 81% seen once. Trimming removed 4 bases from V and 5 bases from J, with 14 bases in between. CDR1 and CDR2 from the germline V gene are SQVTM and ANQGSEA. This CDR3 has 13 residues. The data were taken from a study of cytomegalovirus exposure and HLA in healthy donors. Study-wide results and limits: It was fewer than 200 TCR beta chains that were listed as cytomegalovirus-associated. Accurate prediction of HLA-A and HLA-B alleles (for most subjects) was reportedly achieved from TCR beta sequences. When presence/absence was analysed, sequencing depth was taken to be roughly uniform across donors. Several of the most significant clusters appeared, in a later analysis, to be linked to common viral pathogens.

The sequence was collected from a girl between 2 and 10 years old in good health and CMV-seropositive. Specimen: PBMCs. The chain carries TRBV29-1 and TRBJ1-2; D is undetermined. Here the CDR3 DNA reads TGCAGCGTTGGAACACAAAATCATTATGGCTACACCTTC. Protein sequence: CSVGTQNHYGYTF.